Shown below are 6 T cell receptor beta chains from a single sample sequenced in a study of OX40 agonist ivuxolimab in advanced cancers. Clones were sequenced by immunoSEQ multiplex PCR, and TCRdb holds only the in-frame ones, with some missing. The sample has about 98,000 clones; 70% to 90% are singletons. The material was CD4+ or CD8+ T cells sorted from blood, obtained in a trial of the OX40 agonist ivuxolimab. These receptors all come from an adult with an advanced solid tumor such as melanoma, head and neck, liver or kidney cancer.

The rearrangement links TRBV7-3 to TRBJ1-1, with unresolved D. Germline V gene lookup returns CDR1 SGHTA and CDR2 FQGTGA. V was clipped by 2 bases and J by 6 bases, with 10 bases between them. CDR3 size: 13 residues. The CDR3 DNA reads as TGTGCCAGCAGCTTAGGAGGGCTACCTGAAGCTTTCTTT. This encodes CASSLGGLPEAFF.

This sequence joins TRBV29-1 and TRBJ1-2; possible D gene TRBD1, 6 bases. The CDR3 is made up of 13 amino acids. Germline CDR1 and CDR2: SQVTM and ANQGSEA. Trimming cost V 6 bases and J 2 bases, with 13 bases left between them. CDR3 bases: TGCAGCGTCAGTACAGGACAGAACTATGGCTACACCTTC. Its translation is CSVSTGQNYGYTF.

The CDR3 DNA is TGTGCCAGCAGCCCCCGGGCTAGCGGTAGCACAGATACGCAGTATTTT. Amino acids: CASSPRASGSTDTQYF. The chain couples TRBV9 to TRBJ2-3; TRBD2 matches at 7 bases. J lost 0 bases, V lost 4 bases, and 8 bases had no gene match. CDR3 length: 16 amino acids. Germline assignment: CDR1 SGDLS and CDR2 YYNGEE.

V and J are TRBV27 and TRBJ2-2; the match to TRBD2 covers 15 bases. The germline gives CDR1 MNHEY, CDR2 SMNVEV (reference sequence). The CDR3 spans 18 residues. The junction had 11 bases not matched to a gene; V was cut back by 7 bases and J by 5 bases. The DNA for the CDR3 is TGTGCCAGCAACGCGGGACTAGCGGGAGGTTTAAGGACCGGGGAGCTGTTTTTT. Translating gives CASNAGLAGGLRTGELFF.

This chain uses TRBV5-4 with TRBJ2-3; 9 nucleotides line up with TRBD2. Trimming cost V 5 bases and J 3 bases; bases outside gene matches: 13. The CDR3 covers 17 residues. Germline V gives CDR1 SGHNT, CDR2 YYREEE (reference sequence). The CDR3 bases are TGTGCCAGCAGACCCGGGACTAGCCGGGGGGGGACAGATACGCAGTATTTT. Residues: CASRPGTSRGGTDTQYF.

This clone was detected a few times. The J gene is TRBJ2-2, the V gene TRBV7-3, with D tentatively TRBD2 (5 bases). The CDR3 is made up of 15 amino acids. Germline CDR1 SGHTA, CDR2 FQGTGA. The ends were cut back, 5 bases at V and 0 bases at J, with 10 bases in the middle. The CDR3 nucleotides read TGTGCCAGCAGCCTTGAGGGTACGAACACCGGGGAGCTGTTTTTT. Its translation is CASSLEGTNTGELFF.